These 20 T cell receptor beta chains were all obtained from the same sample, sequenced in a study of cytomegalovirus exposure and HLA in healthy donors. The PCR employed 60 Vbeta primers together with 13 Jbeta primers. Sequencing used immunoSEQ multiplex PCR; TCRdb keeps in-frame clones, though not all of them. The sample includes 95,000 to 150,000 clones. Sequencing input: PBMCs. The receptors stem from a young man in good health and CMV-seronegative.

The chain's CDR3 is CASSYSREQYF. The CDR3 nucleotides read TGTGCCAGCAGTTACTCGAGGGAGCAGTACTTC. The chain combines TRBV6-5 with TRBJ2-7, with D unresolved. Germline V gene lookup returns CDR1 MNHEY and CDR2 SVGAGI. This CDR3 is built from 11 residues. V was shortened by 0 bases and J by 7 bases, with 4 bases between the two germline ends.

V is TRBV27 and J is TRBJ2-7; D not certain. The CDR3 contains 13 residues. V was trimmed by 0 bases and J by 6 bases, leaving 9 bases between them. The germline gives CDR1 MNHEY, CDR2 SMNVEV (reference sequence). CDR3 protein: CASSLSRALEQYF. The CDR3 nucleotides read TGTGCCAGCAGTTTATCACGAGCTCTCGAGCAGTACTTC.

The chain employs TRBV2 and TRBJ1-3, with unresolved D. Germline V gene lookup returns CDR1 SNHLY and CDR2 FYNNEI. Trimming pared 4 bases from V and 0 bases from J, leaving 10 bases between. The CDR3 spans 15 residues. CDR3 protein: CASSVLESSGNTIYF. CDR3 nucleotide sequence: TGTGCCAGCAGTGTATTAGAAAGCTCTGGAAACACCATATATTTT. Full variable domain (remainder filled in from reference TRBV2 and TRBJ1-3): EPEVTQTPSHQVTQMGQEVILRCVPISNHLYFYWYRQILGQKVEFLVSFYNNEISEKSEIFDDQFSVERPDGSNFTLKIRSTKLEDSAMYFCASSVLESSGNTIYFGEGSWLTVV.

Written as DNA, the CDR3 is TGTGCCAGCAGCCGATTCGAGGGACAGGGGTATTTCTTC. This gives the protein CASSRFEGQGYFF. This chain uses TRBV11-1 with TRBJ2-1, with TRBD1 matching 10 bases. With 5 bases clipped from V and 16 bases from J, the junction kept 11 bases outside the gene matches. The CDR3 loop spans 13 amino acids. CDR1 is SGHAT and CDR2 is FQDESV in the germline V gene (reference sequence).

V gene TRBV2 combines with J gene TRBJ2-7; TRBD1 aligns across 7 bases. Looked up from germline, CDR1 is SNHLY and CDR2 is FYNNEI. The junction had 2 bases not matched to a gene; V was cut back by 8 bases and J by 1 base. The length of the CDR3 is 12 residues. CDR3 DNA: TGTGCCAGCCGGGACAGATCCTACGAGCAGTACTTC. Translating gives CASRDRSYEQYF.

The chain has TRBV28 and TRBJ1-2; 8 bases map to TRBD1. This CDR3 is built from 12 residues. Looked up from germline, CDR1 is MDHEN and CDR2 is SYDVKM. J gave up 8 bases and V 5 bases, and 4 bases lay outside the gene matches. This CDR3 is CASSLTGGGYTF. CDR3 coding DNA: TGTGCCAGCAGTCTTACAGGGGGAGGCTACACCTTC.

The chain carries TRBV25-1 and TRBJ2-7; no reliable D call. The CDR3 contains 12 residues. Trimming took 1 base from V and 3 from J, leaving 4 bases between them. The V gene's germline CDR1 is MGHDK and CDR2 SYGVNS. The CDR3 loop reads CASSEFLYEQYF. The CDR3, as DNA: TGTGCCAGCAGTGAATTCCTCTACGAGCAGTACTTC.

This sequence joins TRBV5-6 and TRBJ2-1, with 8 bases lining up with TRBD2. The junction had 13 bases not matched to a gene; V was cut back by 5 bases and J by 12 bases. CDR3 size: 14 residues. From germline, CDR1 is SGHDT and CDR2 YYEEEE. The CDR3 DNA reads TGTGCCAGCAGTTCCTCTAGCGGGTGGGGGGGGCAGTTCTTC. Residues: CASSSSSGWGGQFF.

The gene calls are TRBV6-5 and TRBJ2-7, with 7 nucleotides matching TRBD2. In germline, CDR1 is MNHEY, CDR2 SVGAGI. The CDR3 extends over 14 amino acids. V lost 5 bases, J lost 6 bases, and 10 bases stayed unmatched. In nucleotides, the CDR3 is TGTGCCAGCAGTCCACCGGGACTACCAGGCGAGCAGTACTTC. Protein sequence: CASSPPGLPGEQYF.

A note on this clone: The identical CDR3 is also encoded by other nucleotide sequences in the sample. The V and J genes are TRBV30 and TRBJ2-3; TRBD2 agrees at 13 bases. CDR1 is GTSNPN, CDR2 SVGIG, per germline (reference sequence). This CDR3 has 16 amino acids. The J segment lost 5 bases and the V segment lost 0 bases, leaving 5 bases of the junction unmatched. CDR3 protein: CAWSVWTSGSLDTQYF. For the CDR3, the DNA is TGTGCCTGGAGTGTTTGGACTAGCGGGAGTTTAGATACGCAGTATTTT.

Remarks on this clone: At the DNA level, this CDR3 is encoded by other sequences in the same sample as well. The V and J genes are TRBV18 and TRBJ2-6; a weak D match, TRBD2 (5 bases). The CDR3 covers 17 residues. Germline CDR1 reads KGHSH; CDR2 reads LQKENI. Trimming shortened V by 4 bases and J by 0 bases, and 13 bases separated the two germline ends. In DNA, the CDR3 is TGTGCCAGCTCACTACTAGGACGGAGCTCTGGGGCCAACGTCCTGACTTTC. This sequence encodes CASSLLGRSSGANVLTF.

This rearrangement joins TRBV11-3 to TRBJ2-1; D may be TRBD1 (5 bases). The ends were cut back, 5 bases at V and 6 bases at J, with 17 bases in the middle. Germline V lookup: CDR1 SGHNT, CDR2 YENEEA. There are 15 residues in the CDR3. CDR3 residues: CASSPLGHPSNEQFF. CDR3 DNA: TGTGCCAGCAGCCCCCTGGGGCACCCCTCCAATGAGCAGTTCTTC. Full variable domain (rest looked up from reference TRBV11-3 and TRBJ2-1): EAGVVQSPRYKIIEKKQPVAFWCNPISGHNTLYWYLQNLGQGPELLIRYENEEAVDDSQLPKDRFSAERLKGVDSTLKIQPAELGDSAVYLCASSPLGHPSNEQFFGPGTRLTVL.

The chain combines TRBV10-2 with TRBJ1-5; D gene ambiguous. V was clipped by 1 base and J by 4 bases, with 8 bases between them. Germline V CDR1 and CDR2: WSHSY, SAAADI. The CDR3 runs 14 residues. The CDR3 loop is CASSEWSGNQPQHF. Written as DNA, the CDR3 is TGCGCCAGCAGTGAGTGGAGCGGGAATCAGCCCCAGCATTTT.

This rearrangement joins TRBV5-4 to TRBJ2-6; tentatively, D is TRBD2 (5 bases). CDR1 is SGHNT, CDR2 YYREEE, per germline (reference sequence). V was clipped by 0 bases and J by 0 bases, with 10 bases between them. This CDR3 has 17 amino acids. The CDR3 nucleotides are TGTGCCAGCAGCTTGGGGTCGGGGTCCTCTGGGGCCAACGTCCTGACTTTC. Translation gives CASSLGSGSSGANVLTF.

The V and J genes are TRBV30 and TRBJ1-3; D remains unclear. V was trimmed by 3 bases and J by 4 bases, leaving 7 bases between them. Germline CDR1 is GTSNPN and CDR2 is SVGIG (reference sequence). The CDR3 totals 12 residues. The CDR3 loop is CAWRTGGNTIYF. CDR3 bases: TGTGCCTGGAGGACGGGAGGAAACACCATATATTTT.

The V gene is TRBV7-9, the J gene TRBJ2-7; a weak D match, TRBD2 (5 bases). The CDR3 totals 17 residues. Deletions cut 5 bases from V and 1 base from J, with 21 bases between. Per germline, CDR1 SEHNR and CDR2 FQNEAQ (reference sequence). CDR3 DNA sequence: TGTGCCAGCAGCCCAAGGTACCGGACTGCCCCATCCTACGAGCAGTACTTC. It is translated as CASSPRYRTAPSYEQYF.

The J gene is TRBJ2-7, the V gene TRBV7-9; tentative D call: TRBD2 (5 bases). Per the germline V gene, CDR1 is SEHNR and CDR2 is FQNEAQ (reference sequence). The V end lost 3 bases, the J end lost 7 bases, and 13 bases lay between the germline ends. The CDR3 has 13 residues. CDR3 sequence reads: CASSFGSRGEQYF. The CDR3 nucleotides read TGTGCCAGCAGCTTCGGAAGCAGAGGGGAGCAGTACTTC.

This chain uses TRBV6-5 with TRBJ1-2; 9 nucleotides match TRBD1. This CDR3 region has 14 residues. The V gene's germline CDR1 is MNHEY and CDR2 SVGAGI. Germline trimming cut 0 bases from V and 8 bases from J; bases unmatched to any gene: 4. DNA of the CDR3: TGTGCCAGCAGTTACTCCACAGGGGGCGAGGGCTACACCTTC. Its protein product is CASSYSTGGEGYTF.

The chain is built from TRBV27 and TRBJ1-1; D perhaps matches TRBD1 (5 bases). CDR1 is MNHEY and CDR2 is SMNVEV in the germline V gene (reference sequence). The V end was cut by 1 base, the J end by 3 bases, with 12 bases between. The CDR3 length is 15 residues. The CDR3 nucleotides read TGTGCCAGCAGTTTATGGGGGGAAGGGTACACTGAAGCTTTCTTT. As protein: CASSLWGEGYTEAFF.

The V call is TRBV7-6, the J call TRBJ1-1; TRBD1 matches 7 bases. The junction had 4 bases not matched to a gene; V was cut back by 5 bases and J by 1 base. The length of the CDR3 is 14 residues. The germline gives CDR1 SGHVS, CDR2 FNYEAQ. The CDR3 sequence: CASSPTGENTEAFF. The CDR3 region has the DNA TGTGCCAGCAGCCCTACAGGGGAGAACACTGAAGCTTTCTTT.